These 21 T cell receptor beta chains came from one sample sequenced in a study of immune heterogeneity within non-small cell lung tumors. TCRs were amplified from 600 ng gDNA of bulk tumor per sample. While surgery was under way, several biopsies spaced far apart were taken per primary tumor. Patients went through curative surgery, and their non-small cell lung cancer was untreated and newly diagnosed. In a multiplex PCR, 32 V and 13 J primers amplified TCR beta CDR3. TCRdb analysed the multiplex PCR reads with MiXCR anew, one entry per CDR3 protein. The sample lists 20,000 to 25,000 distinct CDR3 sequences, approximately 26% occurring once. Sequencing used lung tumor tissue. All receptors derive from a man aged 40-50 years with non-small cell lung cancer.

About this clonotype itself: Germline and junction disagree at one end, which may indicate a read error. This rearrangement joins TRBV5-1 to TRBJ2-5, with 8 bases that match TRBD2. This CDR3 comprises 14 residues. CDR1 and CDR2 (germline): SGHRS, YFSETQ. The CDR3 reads CASSPGRASETQNF. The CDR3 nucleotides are TGCGCCAGCAGCCCCGGGAGGGCCTCGGAGACCCAGAACTTC.

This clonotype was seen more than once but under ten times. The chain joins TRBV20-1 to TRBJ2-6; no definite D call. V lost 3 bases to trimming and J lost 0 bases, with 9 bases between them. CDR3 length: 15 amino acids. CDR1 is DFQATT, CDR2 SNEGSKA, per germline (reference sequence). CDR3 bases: TGCAGTGCTAGGTCTGAAATCTCTGGGGCCAACGTCCTGACTTTC. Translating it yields CSARSEISGANVLTF.

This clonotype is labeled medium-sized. The CDR3 is CASRRRSSYEQYF. CDR3 coding DNA: TGTGCCAGCAGGCGACGGAGCTCCTACGAGCAGTACTTC. J is TRBJ2-7 and V is TRBV11-2; no reliable D call. The CDR3 spans 13 residues. The germline V gene encodes CDR1 SGHAT and CDR2 FQNNGV. V was pared by 6 bases and J by 0 bases, with 9 bases between.

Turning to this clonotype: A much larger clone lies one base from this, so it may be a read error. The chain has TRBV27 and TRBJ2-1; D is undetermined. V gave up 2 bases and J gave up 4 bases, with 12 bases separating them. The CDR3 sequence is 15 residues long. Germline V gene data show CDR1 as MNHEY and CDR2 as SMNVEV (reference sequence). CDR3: CASSLVLLHYNEQFF. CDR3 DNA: TGTGCCAGCAGTTTAGTACTCCTCCATTACAATGAGCAGTTCTTC.

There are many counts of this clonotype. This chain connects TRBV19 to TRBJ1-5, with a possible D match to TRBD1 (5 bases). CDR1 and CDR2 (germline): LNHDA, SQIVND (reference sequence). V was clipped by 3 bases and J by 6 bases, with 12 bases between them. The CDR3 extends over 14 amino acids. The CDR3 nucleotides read TGTGCCAGTAGTATCACCCAGGGTTCTCAGCCCCAGCATTTT. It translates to CASSITQGSQPQHF.

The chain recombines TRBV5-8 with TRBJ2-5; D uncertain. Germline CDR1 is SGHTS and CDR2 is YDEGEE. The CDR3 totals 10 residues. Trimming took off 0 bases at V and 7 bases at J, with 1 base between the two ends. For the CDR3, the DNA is TGTGCCAGCAGCTTGGGGACCCAGTACTTC. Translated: CASSLGTQYF.

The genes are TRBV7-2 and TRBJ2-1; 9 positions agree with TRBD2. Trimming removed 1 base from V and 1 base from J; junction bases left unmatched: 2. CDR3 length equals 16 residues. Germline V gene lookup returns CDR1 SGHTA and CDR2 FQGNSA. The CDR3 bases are TGTGCCAGCAGCTTAGTTAGCGGGGGTTCCTACAATGAGCAGTTCTTC. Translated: CASSLVSGGSYNEQFF.

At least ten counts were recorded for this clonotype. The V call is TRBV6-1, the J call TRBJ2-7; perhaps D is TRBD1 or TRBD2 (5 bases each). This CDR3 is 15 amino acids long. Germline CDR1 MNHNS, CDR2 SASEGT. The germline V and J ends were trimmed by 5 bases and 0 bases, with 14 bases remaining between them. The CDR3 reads CASSKTGTSSYEQYF. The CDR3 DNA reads TGTGCCAGCAGTAAAACCGGGACCTCCTCCTACGAGCAGTACTTC.

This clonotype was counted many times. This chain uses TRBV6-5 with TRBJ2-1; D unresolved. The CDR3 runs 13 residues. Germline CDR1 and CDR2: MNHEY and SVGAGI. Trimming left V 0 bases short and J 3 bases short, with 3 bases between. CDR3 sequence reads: CASSYSGYNEQFF. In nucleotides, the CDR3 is TGTGCCAGCAGTTACTCGGGCTACAATGAGCAGTTCTTC.

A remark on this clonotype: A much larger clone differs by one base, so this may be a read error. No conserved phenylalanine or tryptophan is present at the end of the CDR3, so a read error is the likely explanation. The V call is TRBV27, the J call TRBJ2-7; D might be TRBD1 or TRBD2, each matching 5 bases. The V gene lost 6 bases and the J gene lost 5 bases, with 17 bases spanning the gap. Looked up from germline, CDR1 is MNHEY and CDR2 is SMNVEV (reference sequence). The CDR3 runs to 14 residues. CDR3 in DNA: TGTGCCAGCAGAACCGGGACCGGCTTCCACGAGCAGTACTTG. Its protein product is CASRTGTGFHEQYL.

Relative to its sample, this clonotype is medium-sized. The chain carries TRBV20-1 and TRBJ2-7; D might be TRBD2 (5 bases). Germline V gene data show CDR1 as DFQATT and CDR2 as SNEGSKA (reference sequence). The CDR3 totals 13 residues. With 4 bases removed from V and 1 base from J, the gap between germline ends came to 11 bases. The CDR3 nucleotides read TGCAGTGCTACCTTAGCGCTTTCCTACGAGCAGTACTTC. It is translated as CSATLALSYEQYF.

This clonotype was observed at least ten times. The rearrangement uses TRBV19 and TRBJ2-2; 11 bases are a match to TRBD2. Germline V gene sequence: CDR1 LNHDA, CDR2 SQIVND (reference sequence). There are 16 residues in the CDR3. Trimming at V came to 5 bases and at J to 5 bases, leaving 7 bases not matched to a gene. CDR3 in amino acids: CASSLLAGAKTGELFF. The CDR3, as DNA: TGTGCCAGTAGTCTACTAGCGGGAGCAAAAACCGGGGAGCTGTTTTTT.

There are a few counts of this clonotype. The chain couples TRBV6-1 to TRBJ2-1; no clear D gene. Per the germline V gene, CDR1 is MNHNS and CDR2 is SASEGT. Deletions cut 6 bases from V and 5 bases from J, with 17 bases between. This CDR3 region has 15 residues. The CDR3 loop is CASSLGRPPNNEQFF. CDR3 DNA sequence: TGTGCCAGCAGCCTCGGACGGCCTCCAAACAATGAGCAGTTCTTC.

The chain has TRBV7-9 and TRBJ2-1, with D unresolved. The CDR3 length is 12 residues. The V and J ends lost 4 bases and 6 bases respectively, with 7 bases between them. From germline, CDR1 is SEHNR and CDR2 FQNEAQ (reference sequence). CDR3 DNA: TGTGCCAGCAGCTCCGGTGGCAATGAGCAGTTCTTC. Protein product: CASSSGGNEQFF. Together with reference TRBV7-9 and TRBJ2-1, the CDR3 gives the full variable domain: DTGVSQNPRHKITKRGQNVTFRCDPISEHNRLYWYRQTLGQGPEFLTYFQNEAQLEKSRLLSDRFSAERPKGSFSTLEIQRTEQGDSAMYLCASSSGGNEQFFGPGTRLTVL.

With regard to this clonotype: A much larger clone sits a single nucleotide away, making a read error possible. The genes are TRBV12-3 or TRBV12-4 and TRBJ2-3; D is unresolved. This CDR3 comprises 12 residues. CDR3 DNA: TGTGCCAACAGTTTTACGCCAGATACGCAGTATTTT. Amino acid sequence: CANSFTPDTQYF.

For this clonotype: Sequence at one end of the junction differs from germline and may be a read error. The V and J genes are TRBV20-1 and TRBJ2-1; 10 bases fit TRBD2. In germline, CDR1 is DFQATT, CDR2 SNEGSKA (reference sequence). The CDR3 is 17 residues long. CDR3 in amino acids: CSARASGSPRSYNEKFF. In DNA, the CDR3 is TGCAGTGCTAGGGCTAGCGGGAGCCCGCGGTCCTACAATGAGAAGTTCTTC.

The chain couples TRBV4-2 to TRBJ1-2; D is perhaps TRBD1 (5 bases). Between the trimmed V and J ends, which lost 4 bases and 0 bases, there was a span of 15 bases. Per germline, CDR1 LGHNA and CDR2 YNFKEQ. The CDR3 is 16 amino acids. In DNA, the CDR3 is TGTGCCAGCAGCCGGACAACGGGGGAGTCTAACTATGGCTACACCTTC. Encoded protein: CASSRTTGESNYGYTF.

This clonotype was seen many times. The CDR3 region is CASSVLAAGRYEQYF. In nucleotides, the CDR3 is TGCGCCAGCAGTGTTTTGGCGGCGGGACGCTACGAGCAGTACTTC. The chain is built from TRBV10-1 and TRBJ2-7; TRBD2 might be the D (6 bases). The germline V gene has CDR1 WNHNN and CDR2 SYGVQD (reference sequence). Trimming cost V 4 bases and J 3 bases, with 16 bases left between them. The length of the CDR3 is 15 residues.

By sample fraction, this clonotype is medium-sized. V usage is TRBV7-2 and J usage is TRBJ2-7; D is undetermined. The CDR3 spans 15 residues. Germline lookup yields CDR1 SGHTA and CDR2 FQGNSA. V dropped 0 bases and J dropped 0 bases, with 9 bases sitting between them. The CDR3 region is CASSLAGSSSYEQYF. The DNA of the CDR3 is TGTGCCAGCAGCTTAGCAGGCAGTTCCTCCTACGAGCAGTACTTC.

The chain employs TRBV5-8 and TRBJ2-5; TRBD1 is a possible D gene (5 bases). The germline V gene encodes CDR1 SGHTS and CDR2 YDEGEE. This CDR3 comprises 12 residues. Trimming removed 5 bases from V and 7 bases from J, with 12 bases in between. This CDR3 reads CASSRDQGTQYF. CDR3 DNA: TGTGCCAGCAGTCGAGATCAGGGGACCCAGTACTTC.

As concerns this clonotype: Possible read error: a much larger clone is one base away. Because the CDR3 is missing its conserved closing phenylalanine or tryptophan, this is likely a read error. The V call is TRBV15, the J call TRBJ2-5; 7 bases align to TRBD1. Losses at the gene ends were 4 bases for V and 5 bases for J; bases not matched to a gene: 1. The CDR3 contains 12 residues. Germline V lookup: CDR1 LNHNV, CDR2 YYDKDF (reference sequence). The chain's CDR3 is CATSTQGETQYL. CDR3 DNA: TGTGCCACCAGCACACAGGGGGAGACCCAGTACTTA.